These T cell receptor beta chains were read from a single sample in a study of T cell changes during pregnancy in multiple sclerosis. Assay: immunoSEQ multiplex PCR; the TCRdb copy retains only in-frame clones and omits some. The sample carries some 80,000 clones, around 93% recorded once. The specimen was peripheral blood, collected in the first trimester of pregnancy. The receptor set was obtained from a female donor with multiple sclerosis, enrolled in a pregnancy study. Each CDR3 is given with its conserved first and last residue. D genes are given only for firm matches. A row's size may be missing; if present it is once, few, many or a size class.

clone size	D gene	V gene	J gene	CDR3 DNA	CDR3 protein
.	TRBD1	TRBV7-8	TRBJ1-2	TGTGCCAGCAGCTGGGACAGGGATGCTTTGGATGGCTACACCTTC	CASSWDRDALDGYTF
.	TRBD2	TRBV7-9	TRBJ2-1	TGTGCCAGCAGCACAGGTAGCGGGTGGCCGCCTAACCTGTTCTTC	CASSTGSGWPPNLFF
.	TRBD2	TRBV5-8	TRBJ2-1	TGTGCCAGCAGACGACTAGCGTTACATGAGCAGTTCTTC	CASRRLALHEQFF
.	.	TRBV7-6	TRBJ1-3	TGTGCCAGCAGCCCGGTCGGGAACTCTGGAAACACCATATATTTT	CASSPVGNSGNTIYF
.	TRBD2	TRBV4-1	TRBJ2-7	TGCGCCAGCAGTCAAGGACTAGCGGGGATTTCCTACGAGCAGTACTTC	CASSQGLAGISYEQYF
.	.	TRBV18	TRBJ1-2	TGTGCCAGCTCACCCGCCGGAGTACATCTGGGTGGCTACACCTTC	CASSPAGVHLGGYTF
.	.	TRBV27	TRBJ2-7	TGTGCCAGCAGTCGGACAGCGCCCTCCTACGAGCAGTACTTC	CASSRTAPSYEQYF
.	TRBD2	TRBV7-8	TRBJ2-1	TGTGCCAGCAGCTCCACTAGCGGGGGGGTCCTCTCGAGTGGGTTCTTC	CASSSTSGGVLSSGFF
.	.	TRBV27	TRBJ2-7	TGTGCCAGCAGTTTTGGTCACCCAACAGAAGACGAGCAGTACTTC	CASSFGHPTEDEQYF
.	TRBD1	TRBV9	TRBJ2-7	TGTGCCAGCAGCGTGGCAGGGGGCGCCTCCTACGAGCAGTACTTC	CASSVAGGASYEQYF
.	TRBD1	TRBV7-9	TRBJ2-5	TGTGCCAGCAGCCTGGGACAGACTGTTCAAGAGACCCAGTACTTC	CASSLGQTVQETQYF
.	TRBD1	TRBV6-6	TRBJ1-1	TGTGCCAGCAGTGGGGGACAGATGAACACTGAAGCTTTCTTT	CASSGGQMNTEAFF
.	.	TRBV20-1	TRBJ2-1	TGCAGTGCTAGAGATCCGGGGGAGCAGTTCTTC	CSARDPGEQFF
.	.	TRBV2	TRBJ2-7	TGTGCCAGCAGAGCTCCCATCGGGAAACCCTACGAGCAGTACTTC	CASRAPIGKPYEQYF
.	.	TRBV27	TRBJ1-4	TGTGCCAGCATGAAACGGGGGGACAAGGGTGAAAAACTGTTTTTT	CASMKRGDKGEKLFF
.	TRBD2	TRBV7-3	TRBJ2-5	TGTGCCAGCAGCTTATCTTCTAGCGGGGGCGTCCAAGAGACCCAGTACTTC	CASSLSSSGGVQETQYF
.	.	TRBV9	TRBJ1-2	TGTGCCAGCAGCGTAGGGACAGTAGGCTATGGCTACACCTTC	CASSVGTVGYGYTF
.	.	TRBV12-5	TRBJ2-6	TGTGCTAGTGGTTTGGTAGAGATTGGAGGACGGTACGTCTCTGGGGCCAACGTCCTGACTTTC	CASGLVEIGGRYVSGANVLTF
.	TRBD1	TRBV29-1	TRBJ1-6	TGCAGCGTACTATCCGGGACAGCCCCCGATTCACCCCTCCACTTT	CSVLSGTAPDSPLHF
once	.	TRBV15	TRBJ1-2	TGTGCCACCAGCGGATCCGACAGGAACGTTAACTATGGCTACACCTTC	CATSGSDRNVNYGYTF
once	TRBD1	TRBV2	TRBJ2-2	TGTGCCAGCAGTGGAGCAGGGGGCTACGGGGAGCTGTTTTTT	CASSGAGGYGELFF
.	.	TRBV4-3	TRBJ2-2	TGCGCCAGCAGCCCCCAAATCACCGGGGAGCTGTTTTTT	CASSPQITGELFF
few	.	TRBV19	TRBJ1-1	TGTGCCAGTAGTATCCCTCCGGGGTACACTGAAGCTTTCTTT	CASSIPPGYTEAFF
.	TRBD1	TRBV5-1	TRBJ2-2	TGCGCCAGCAGCTTGGGGGGACAGGGAGGCACCGGGGAGCTGTTTTTT	CASSLGGQGGTGELFF
.	.	TRBV5-1	TRBJ2-5	TGCGCCAGCAGCTTGCAGGGGGAGACCCAGTACTTC	CASSLQGETQYF
.	TRBD2	TRBV5-1	TRBJ2-2	TGCGCCAGCAGCTTGCGACCAGCGGGAGAGGCCGTGTACGCCGGGGAGCTGTTTTTT	CASSLRPAGEAVYAGELFF
once	.	TRBV19	TRBJ1-1	TGTGCCAGCTTTGGCCAGAAGAAGTTGGACACTGAAGCTTTCTTT	CASFGQKKLDTEAFF
.	.	TRBV5-1	TRBJ1-1	TGCGCCAGCAGCTGGCAGGGACATCGCATGAACACTGAAGCTTTCTTT	CASSWQGHRMNTEAFF
.	TRBD1	TRBV15	TRBJ1-6	TGTGCCACCAGCAGAGAAGACAGGGTATATTCACCCCTCCACTTT	CATSREDRVYSPLHF
.	.	TRBV4-2	TRBJ1-4	TGTGCCAGCAGCCGCGCCCAGGGCCCGTATGGAAAACTGTTTTTT	CASSRAQGPYGKLFF
.	TRBD2	TRBV14	TRBJ2-3	TGTGCCAGCAGTCTCCCTTCTAGCGGGGGGTTTTTCACAGATACGCAGTATTTT	CASSLPSSGGFFTDTQYF
.	TRBD1	TRBV11-2	TRBJ1-2	TGTGCCAGCAGCTTAGGGCAGGGGGCCCAAACCTTC	CASSLGQGAQTF
.	.	TRBV11-2	TRBJ2-7	TGTGCCAGCAGCTTCTCCGGGAGCCCGACCGGCGAGCAGTACTTC	CASSFSGSPTGEQYF
.	.	TRBV4-3	TRBJ1-2	TGCGCCAGCAGCCAACCGGGACAAACTTATGGCTACACCTTC	CASSQPGQTYGYTF
.	.	TRBV19	TRBJ2-3	TGTGCCAGTAGTATGGCCAGAATCACAGATACGCAGTATTTT	CASSMARITDTQYF
.	TRBD1	TRBV14	TRBJ1-4	TGTGCCAGCAGCCAAGAAGAGGGGGCTTCTTGGGAAAAACTGTTTTTT	CASSQEEGASWEKLFF
.	.	TRBV6-1	TRBJ2-5	TGTGCCAGCAGGGAAGCTTCGGGACACTCACAAGAGACCCAGTACTTC	CASREASGHSQETQYF
.	.	TRBV19	TRBJ1-3	TGTGCCAGTAGTATACAGGGGCCGGGCTCTGGAAACACCATATATTTT	CASSIQGPGSGNTIYF
.	.	TRBV4-3	TRBJ2-3	TGCGCCAGCAGCCAAGAGGATCTTCGAGGCTATACGCAGTATTTT	CASSQEDLRGYTQYF
.	.	TRBV29-1	TRBJ1-1	TGCAGCTCATTCCGACAGAGCACTGAAGCTTTCTTT	CSSFRQSTEAFF
.	.	TRBV28	TRBJ1-1	TGTGCCAGCAGTAGGAGCTTCGTGAACACTGAAGCTTTCTTT	CASSRSFVNTEAFF
.	TRBD2	TRBV5-8	TRBJ2-1	TGTGCCAGCAGCTCCTTTAGCGGGAGGGCCGATAATGAGCAGTTCTTC	CASSSFSGRADNEQFF
.	TRBD1	TRBV6-1	TRBJ2-7	TGTGCCAGCAGTGTTGGGGTCGGACAGGGCTACGAGCAGTACTTC	CASSVGVGQGYEQYF
.	TRBD1	TRBV30	TRBJ1-2	TGTGCCTGGAGACTACCACCCCGGGACAGGGCACGCGGCTACACCTTC	CAWRLPPRDRARGYTF
once	.	TRBV4-3	TRBJ1-2	TGCGCCAGCAGCCAAGCCCGGGACTCAAAGTATGGCTACACCTTC	CASSQARDSKYGYTF
.	TRBD1	TRBV11-3	TRBJ2-1	TGTGCCAGCAGCCCGGGACAGAGAGACAATGAGCAGTTCTTC	CASSPGQRDNEQFF
.	.	TRBV11-1	TRBJ2-2	TGTGCCAGCAGCTTAGAAGGCAGGTACCCTACCGGGGAGCTGTTTTTT	CASSLEGRYPTGELFF
.	.	TRBV5-1	TRBJ2-3	TGCGCCAGCAGCTGGATAGCGACCCCTAGCACAGATACGCAGTATTTT	CASSWIATPSTDTQYF
once	.	TRBV5-8	TRBJ1-2	TGTGCCAGTAGCTTACTCGTGGAGGACTATGGCTACACCTTC	CASSLLVEDYGYTF
.	.	TRBV5-3	TRBJ1-3	TGTGCCAGAAGCTTGGCAGGGACTGGAAACACCATATATTTT	CARSLAGTGNTIYF
.	.	TRBV6-5	TRBJ2-3	TGTGCCAGCAGGTCTAGCGCGGTCCCAGATACGCAGTATTTT	CASRSSAVPDTQYF
few	.	TRBV18	TRBJ2-7	TGTGCCAGCTCCCCAGGAGCGGACAGAAACTACGAGCAGTACTTC	CASSPGADRNYEQYF
.	TRBD1	TRBV5-4	TRBJ2-7	TGTGCCAGCAGCTCAACGACAGGGTCCTACGAGCAGTACTTC	CASSSTTGSYEQYF
.	.	TRBV7-6	TRBJ2-1	TGTGCCAGCAGCCCCCCTTCTGGGGGCCCCTACAATGAGCAGTTCTTC	CASSPPSGGPYNEQFF
.	.	TRBV2	TRBJ2-2	TGTGCCAGCAGTGGGACACTAAACACCGGGGAGCTGTTTTTT	CASSGTLNTGELFF